This TCR beta chain was retrieved from a study of blood T cell repertoires in COVID-19. V shed 2 bases, J shed 6 bases, and the junction held 4 bases outside the gene matches. The CDR3 consists of 15 residues. Germline CDR1 is LGHNA and CDR2 is YNFKEQ. The method was immunoSEQ multiplex PCR; TCRdb's version includes in-frame clones alone and lacks a portion of them. Altogether about 360,000 clones are present, around four fifths being singletons, with the ten largest covering under 3%. This sequence was found in a man aged 25-45 years with active or convalescent COVID-19. The V call is TRBV4-2, the J call TRBJ1-6; 7 bases match TRBD1. Sequencing was done on a sample of peripheral blood. The chain's CDR3 is CASSQRTGSNSPLHF. The CDR3 nucleotides read TGTGCCAGCAGCCAACGGACAGGTTCTAATTCACCCCTCCACTTT.